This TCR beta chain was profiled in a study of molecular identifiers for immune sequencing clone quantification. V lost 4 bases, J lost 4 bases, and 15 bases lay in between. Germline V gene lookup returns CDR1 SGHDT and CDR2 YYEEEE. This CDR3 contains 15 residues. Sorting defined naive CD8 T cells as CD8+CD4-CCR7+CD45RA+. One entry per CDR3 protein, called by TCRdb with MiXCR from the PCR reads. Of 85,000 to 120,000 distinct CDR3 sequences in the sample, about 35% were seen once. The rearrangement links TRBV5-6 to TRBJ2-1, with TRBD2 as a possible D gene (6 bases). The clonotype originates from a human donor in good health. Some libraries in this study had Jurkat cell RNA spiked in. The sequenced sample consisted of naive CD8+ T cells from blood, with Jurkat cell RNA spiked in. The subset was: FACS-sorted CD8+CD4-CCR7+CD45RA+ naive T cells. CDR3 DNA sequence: TGTGCCAGCAGCCCTCCCACGGGGGATTACAATGAGCAGTTCTTC. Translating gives CASSPPTGDYNEQFF.